Presented here are 12 T cell receptor beta chains from one specimen sequenced in a study of blood T cells in healthy people across ages. With a J-beta primer mix and a sample-barcoded 5' primer, a second PCR ran about 7 to 11 cycles. TCRdb re-analysed the 5' RACE reads in MiXCR, keeping a single row per CDR3 protein. This table has approximately 1.5 million distinct CDR3 sequences, approximately 42% appearing once. Sequenced: blood. These receptors all stem from a woman between 18 and 30 years old in good health.

V is TRBV9 and J is TRBJ1-2; 7 bases line up with TRBD1. The CDR3 contains 17 residues. CDR1 is SGDLS, CDR2 YYNGEE, per germline. J gave up 2 bases and V 4 bases, and 14 bases lay outside the gene matches. The CDR3 spells CASSYSPTGLTNYGYTF. The CDR3 DNA reads as TGTGCCAGCAGCTACTCCCCGACAGGGCTCACCAACTATGGCTACACCTTC.

This chain joins TRBV20-1 and TRBJ2-5, with D perhaps TRBD1 (6 bases). V lost 5 bases to trimming and J lost 11 bases, with 18 bases between them. CDR3 length equals 12 residues. CDR1 DFQATT and CDR2 SNEGSKA come from the germline V gene (reference sequence). The CDR3 nucleotides read TGCAGTGCTGGGGTTGGGGGCTCGGAGCAGTACTTC. Translated: CSAGVGGSEQYF.

The chain is built from TRBV12-3 or TRBV12-4 and TRBJ2-3; TRBD2 matches 11 bases. The CDR3 extends over 15 amino acids. The ends lost 7 bases at V and 4 bases at J; junction bases unmatched: 7. CDR3 bases: TGTGCCAGCACCCTAGCGGGAGGAATCGCAGATACGCAGTATTTT. It encodes CASTLAGGIADTQYF.

V is TRBV12-3 or TRBV12-4 and J is TRBJ2-7; D ambiguous. Trimming removed 5 bases from V and 6 bases from J, with 8 bases in between. This CDR3 comprises 11 residues. The CDR3 region is CASSLYREQYF. CDR3 nucleotides: TGTGCCAGCAGTCTATACCGCGAGCAGTACTTC.

This clonotype was detected only once. One end of the junction fails to match germline, which may point to a read error. This rearrangement joins TRBV4-2 to TRBJ1-5, with 7 nucleotides matching TRBD1. The CDR3 runs 12 residues. Germline CDR1 reads LGHNA; CDR2 reads YNFKEQ. CDR3 sequence reads: CARSQGGQPQHF. In nucleotides, the CDR3 is TGTGCCAGAAGCCAAGGGGGCCAGCCCCAGCATTTT.

This clonotype was counted a few times. The chain carries TRBV25-1 and TRBJ2-7; TRBD1 matches at 9 bases. In germline, CDR1 is MGHDK, CDR2 SYGVNS. This CDR3 spans 14 amino acids. Trimming cost V 7 bases and J 4 bases; bases outside gene matches: 8. CDR3 bases: TGTGCCAGCACCAAGGGGACAGGGAGTTACGAGCAGTACTTC. Its protein product is CASTKGTGSYEQYF.

This clonotype was seen more than once but under ten times. This chain links TRBV20-1 with TRBJ2-3, with 9 bases matching TRBD2. The CDR3 covers 20 residues. CDR1 and CDR2 (germline): DFQATT, SNEGSKA (reference sequence). With V trimmed by 6 bases and J by 6 bases, 28 bases remained unmatched. CDR3 coding DNA: TGCAGTGCCGAAGCCCCGACTAGCGGAGGGGGGGTGATTCGTTTGGATACGCAGTATTTT. Translation: CSAEAPTSGGGVIRLDTQYF.

The rearrangement uses TRBV5-1 and TRBJ2-7; TRBD1 aligns across 9 bases. Germline V gene sequence: CDR1 SGHRS, CDR2 YFSETQ. The V and J ends lost 4 bases and 7 bases, in that order; junction bases with no gene match: 9. The CDR3 extends over 14 amino acids. This chain's CDR3 is CASSIAGTGREQYF. CDR3 DNA sequence: TGCGCCAGCAGCATAGCCGGGACAGGGCGTGAGCAGTACTTC.

This chain connects TRBV10-3 to TRBJ1-1; no clear D. CDR1 is ENHRY and CDR2 is SYGVKD in the germline V gene. V gave up 3 bases and J gave up 5 bases, with 7 bases separating them. The CDR3 runs 12 residues. In nucleotides, the CDR3 is TGTGCCATCAGTGATGAGTGGACTGAAGCTTTCTTT. Protein: CAISDEWTEAFF.

The chain recombines TRBV6-2 or TRBV6-3 with TRBJ1-2; the D gene is possibly TRBD1 (5 bases). Germline V gene lookup returns CDR1 MNHEY and CDR2 SVGEGT. Deletions cut 4 bases from V and 8 bases from J, with 8 bases between. This CDR3 has 11 residues. The CDR3 reads CASSWGRGYTF. The CDR3 DNA reads TGTGCCAGCAGTTGGGGACGCGGCTACACCTTC.

This chain uses TRBV5-1 with TRBJ2-7, with 12 nucleotides matching TRBD2. The germline V gene has CDR1 SGHRS and CDR2 YFSETQ. The CDR3 is 16 residues long. V was clipped by 0 bases and J by 3 bases; unmatched bases: 4. CDR3: CASSLGTSGTLYEQYF. The CDR3 bases are TGCGCCAGCAGCTTGGGGACTAGCGGGACGCTCTACGAGCAGTACTTC. Drawing the rest from reference TRBV5-1 and TRBJ2-7, the complete variable domain is KAGVTQTPRYLIKTRGQQVTLSCSPISGHRSVSWYQQTPGQGLQFLFEYFSETQRNKGNFPGRFSGRQFSNSRSEMNVSTLELGDSALYLCASSLGTSGTLYEQYFGPGTRLTVT.

The chain combines TRBV4-3 with TRBJ2-3; D not certain. CDR3 size: 14 residues. Germline V gene lookup returns CDR1 LGHNA and CDR2 YSLEER. Trimming took 0 bases from V and 2 from J, leaving 6 bases between them. In DNA, the CDR3 is TGCGCCAGCAGCCAAGATATATCCACAGATACGCAGTATTTT. It codes for CASSQDISTDTQYF.